This note documents a single T cell receptor beta chain sequence. Its specificity is not known. Cells were stimulated nonspecifically with anti-CD3/anti-CD28 magnetic beads. Sorting selected CD4+ T cells upregulating both CD40 ligand and CD69. Undetectable plasma HIV-1 RNA below 50 copies/mL lasted at least 4 years. CD4+ T cell counts exceeded 400 cells/uL; CMV serology was positive. The data are from a study of persistence of HIV-infected CD4 T cells. Study-wide results and limits: TCRbeta richness was lower in CMV- and Gag-responding cells than in anti-CD3/anti-CD28-responding cells. TCR oligoclonality correlated with proviral oligoclonality in the same sorted populations.

This CDR3 contains 13 residues. Germline CDR1 reads ENHRY; CDR2 reads SYGVKD. The V end was cut by 8 bases, the J end by 0 bases, with 9 bases between. Sequencing used immunoSEQ version 4 in survey mode. Here immunoSEQ multiplex PCR was the method, and the copy in TCRdb shows in-frame clones only, minus some. The sample records 40,000 to 45,000 clones, about nine tenths being singletons. The rearrangement uses TRBV10-3 and TRBJ2-3; D is unresolved. The clonotype was recovered from an adult man with HIV who was CMV-seropositive. The source was CD4+ T cells sorted from PBMCs after roughly 19-hour stimulation, collected from a patient who received antiretroviral therapy. CDR3 region: CAIRSASTDTQYF. The CDR3 DNA is TGTGCCATCCGTTCAGCTAGCACAGATACGCAGTATTTT.